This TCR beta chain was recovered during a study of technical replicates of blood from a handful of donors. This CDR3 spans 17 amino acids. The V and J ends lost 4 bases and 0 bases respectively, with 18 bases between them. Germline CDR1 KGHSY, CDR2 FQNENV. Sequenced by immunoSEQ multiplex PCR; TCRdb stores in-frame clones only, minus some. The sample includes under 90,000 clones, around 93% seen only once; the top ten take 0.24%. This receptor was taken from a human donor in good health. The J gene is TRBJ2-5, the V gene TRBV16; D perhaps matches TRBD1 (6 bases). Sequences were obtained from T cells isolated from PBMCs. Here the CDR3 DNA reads TGTGCCAGCAGCCGCCCCCGGGACAATCCTTACCAAGAGACCCAGTACTTC. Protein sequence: CASSRPRDNPYQETQYF.